This T cell receptor (beta chain) came from a study of blood T cell repertoires in COVID-19. Overall study context: Specimens from acute and convalescent COVID-19 originated in the United States, Italy and Spain.

There are 12 residues in the CDR3. Per germline, CDR1 MNHEY and CDR2 SVGAGI. V was pared by 8 bases and J by 0 bases, with 7 bases between. Original data processing: For nucleated cells, counts were estimated from reference gene primer amplification. TCRdb keeps only in-frame clones here, not all; method: immunoSEQ multiplex PCR. That table gives V, J and clone size, and the DNA gave D and trimming. The data show under 450,000 clones, about nine tenths seen once. Enrolment of Seattle patients took place during active infection, and they were followed longitudinally. This TCR came from a woman aged 50 to 60 with COVID-19, enrolled during active disease. Specimen: peripheral blood. The genes are TRBV6-5 and TRBJ1-1, with D unclear. The chain's CDR3 is CASLELNTEAFF. CDR3 DNA sequence: TGTGCCAGCCTGGAGCTGAACACTGAAGCTTTCTTT.